The 13 T cell receptor beta chains below come from one sample, sequenced in a study of blood T cells in healthy people across ages. Next came a second PCR, run for roughly 6 to 11 cycles, which used a sample-barcoded 5' primer along with a J-beta primer mix. MiXCR, applied by TCRdb to the 5' RACE reads, yields one record per CDR3 protein. Among 800,000 to 950,000 distinct CDR3 sequences listed, about 28% were seen once. The sample was also reused in another study, on T cells of mothers and their children.

The material sequenced was blood. Receptors were obtained from a woman in her forties in good health.

This clonotype was seen a handful of times. DNA for the CDR3: TGTGCCAGCAGTTTAGTATTGGCAGAGAATCAGCCCCAGCATTTT. This translates into CASSLVLAENQPQHF. This chain links TRBV12-3 or TRBV12-4 with TRBJ1-5; unclear D gene. The CDR3 totals 15 residues. V lost 1 base, J lost 4 bases, and 11 bases lay in between.

Ten or more counts support this clonotype. The CDR3 protein is CSAKLPRPIEQFF. The CDR3 coding sequence is TGCAGTGCTAAACTACCACGGCCGATTGAGCAGTTCTTC. V is TRBV20-1 and J is TRBJ2-1; D gene ambiguous. CDR1 is DFQATT and CDR2 is SNEGSKA in the germline V gene (reference sequence). This CDR3 has 13 residues. The V gene lost 4 bases and the J gene lost 9 bases, with 16 bases spanning the gap.

The chain has TRBV7-9 and TRBJ1-2; a possible D gene is TRBD1 (6 bases). Trimming shortened V by 5 bases and J by 10 bases, and 17 bases separated the two germline ends. There are 13 residues in the CDR3. The germline V gene encodes CDR1 SEHNR and CDR2 FQNEAQ (reference sequence). The CDR3: CASSLTDRFDYTF. The CDR3 DNA reads as TGTGCCAGCAGCCTCACAGACAGGTTCGACTACACCTTC.

This chain links TRBV4-1 with TRBJ1-1; the match to TRBD1 covers 8 bases. The ends lost 3 bases at V and 5 bases at J; junction bases unmatched: 11. Per germline, CDR1 MGHRA and CDR2 YSYEKL. The CDR3 loop spans 16 amino acids. CDR3 sequence reads: CASSQGSRTGWTEAFF. DNA of the CDR3: TGCGCCAGCAGCCAGGGTTCTCGGACAGGGTGGACTGAAGCTTTCTTT.

This clonotype showed up just a few times. This chain links TRBV29-1 with TRBJ2-5; a possible D gene is TRBD1 (5 bases). The CDR3 is 12 residues long. From germline, CDR1 is SQVTM and CDR2 ANQGSEA. V lost 5 bases to trimming and J lost 4 bases, with 11 bases between them. CDR3 in amino acids: CSVSRVRETQYF. The CDR3 bases are TGCAGCGTTTCCAGGGTGAGAGAGACCCAGTACTTC.

V is TRBV9 and J is TRBJ2-3; 7 nucleotides line up with TRBD2. V shed 0 bases and J 1 base; nucleotides not matched to a gene: 8. Germline assignment: CDR1 SGDLS and CDR2 YYNGEE. The CDR3 runs 17 residues. In nucleotides, the CDR3 is TGTGCCAGCAGCGTAGGAACGGGGGGACCCGGCACAGATACGCAGTATTTT. Protein: CASSVGTGGPGTDTQYF.

This clonotype appeared a few times. V is TRBV20-1 and J is TRBJ2-3, with a possible D match to TRBD2 (5 bases). The V gene's germline CDR1 is DFQATT and CDR2 SNEGSKA (reference sequence). Trimming left V 6 bases short and J 1 base short, with 11 bases between. The CDR3 runs 13 residues. CDR3 DNA sequence: TGCAGTGCGCCTAGCTTCCGCACAGATACGCAGTATTTT. Translation gives CSAPSFRTDTQYF.

CDR3 in amino acids: CASSLWSEQFF. In DNA, the CDR3 is TGTGCCAGCAGCTTATGGAGTGAGCAGTTCTTC. The chain has TRBV7-9 and TRBJ2-1; D is uncertain. The CDR3 sequence is 11 residues long. Germline assignment: CDR1 SEHNR and CDR2 FQNEAQ (reference sequence). V lost 2 bases and J lost 9, with 5 bases in between.

This clonotype was counted ten times or more. This chain uses TRBV7-2 with TRBJ1-2, with 7 bases aligning to TRBD1. CDR1 SGHTA and CDR2 FQGNSA come from the germline V gene. The CDR3 length is 14 residues. V lost 5 bases and J lost 5; bases outside the gene matches: 8. The chain's CDR3 is CASSPPGTAYGYTF. In DNA form, the CDR3 reads TGTGCCAGCAGCCCACCGGGGACAGCTTATGGCTACACCTTC.

This chain connects TRBV2 to TRBJ2-3; D is uncertain. CDR1 SNHLY and CDR2 FYNNEI come from the germline V gene. The CDR3 runs 14 residues. The germline V and J ends were trimmed by 4 bases and 2 bases, with 10 bases remaining between them. CDR3 residues: CASSGRQTTDTQYF. CDR3 sequence (DNA): TGTGCCAGCAGTGGCAGGCAGACCACAGATACGCAGTATTTT.

This chain links TRBV20-1 with TRBJ1-1; TRBD1 is a possible D gene (5 bases). The CDR3 contains 14 residues. Deletions cut 2 bases from V and 4 bases from J, with 14 bases between. Germline CDR1 and CDR2: DFQATT and SNEGSKA (reference sequence). In nucleotides, the CDR3 is TGCAGTGCTAGACCCACAGGCGGGGGCACTGAAGCTTTCTTT. Protein product: CSARPTGGGTEAFF.

This clonotype was detected a few times. J is TRBJ2-1 and V is TRBV12-3 or TRBV12-4; D is possibly TRBD1 (5 bases). The CDR3 is 12 residues long. Trimming shortened V by 4 bases and J by 5 bases, and 6 bases separated the two germline ends. CDR3 in amino acids: CASSWGHNEQFF. The CDR3 DNA reads TGTGCCAGCAGTTGGGGCCACAATGAGCAGTTCTTC.

A word on this clonotype: An end of the junction does not agree with germline; a read error may underlie this. V is TRBV6-2 or TRBV6-3 and J is TRBJ2-5, with TRBD2 matching 9 bases. The CDR3 length is 14 residues. The germline CDR1 and CDR2 sequences are MNHEY and SVGEGT. The CDR3 DNA sequence: TGTGCCAGCAGAGTTATACTAGCGGGCGAGACCCGGTACTTC. As protein: CASRVILAGETRYF.